This TCR beta chain was profiled in a study of OX40 agonist ivuxolimab in advanced cancers. Study details: A mean age of 60 years, range 23 to 79, was recorded, and 82.7% were male. Study outcomes and limitations: Among the nonresponders, some also had low normalized T-cell clonal expansion. Partial responders at 0.1-3.0 mg/kg showed near-lowest clonal expansion.

With 6 bases removed from V and 3 bases from J, the gap between germline ends came to 14 bases. The CDR3 covers 15 residues. Germline loops: CDR1 MNHEY, CDR2 SVGAGI. Here immunoSEQ multiplex PCR was the method, and the copy in TCRdb shows in-frame clones only, minus some. The table lists 45,000 to 70,000 clones, more than 85% of them singletons. For this clone: Its antigen remains unidentified.

The source was CD4+ or CD8+ T cells sorted from blood, collected in a trial of the OX40 agonist ivuxolimab. The origin of this receptor is an adult with an advanced solid tumor such as melanoma, head and neck, liver or kidney cancer. V and J are TRBV6-5 and TRBJ1-4; possibly TRBD1 for D (5 bases). CDR3 DNA sequence: TGTGCCAGCAGGGCCCTCGGGGGGGCTAATGAAAAACTGTTTTTT. Its protein product is CASRALGGANEKLFF.